The clone carrying this T cell receptor beta chain appeared many times. Its specificity is not known. Germline V gene sequence: CDR1 MNHEY, CDR2 SVGAGI. V was cut by 0 bases and J by 1 base, with 0 bases left in between. CDR3 length equals 13 residues. Unique molecular identifiers were affixed to single, distinct cDNA molecules. TCRdb ran MiXCR on the 5' RACE reads and lists one entry per CDR3 protein. The sample includes about 20,000 distinct CDR3 sequences, under 7.5% of them seen just once. These data belong to a study of early T cells in non-severe SARS-CoV-2 infection. Study background: RNA in bulk from unsorted whole blood was sequenced, and chains were unpaired.

Study-level results: VDJdb matching favored anti-spike CD8 responses, missing private and CD4 specificities.

The rearrangement uses TRBV6-5 and TRBJ2-2; D is uncertain. This clonotype was obtained from an adult who was a healthcare worker with PCR-confirmed SARS-CoV-2 infection or an uninfected control (not recorded which). Sequencing was carried out using whole blood. As DNA, the CDR3 is TGTGCCAGCAGTTACTCGAACACCGGGGAGCTGTTTTTT. Protein sequence: CASSYSNTGELFF.